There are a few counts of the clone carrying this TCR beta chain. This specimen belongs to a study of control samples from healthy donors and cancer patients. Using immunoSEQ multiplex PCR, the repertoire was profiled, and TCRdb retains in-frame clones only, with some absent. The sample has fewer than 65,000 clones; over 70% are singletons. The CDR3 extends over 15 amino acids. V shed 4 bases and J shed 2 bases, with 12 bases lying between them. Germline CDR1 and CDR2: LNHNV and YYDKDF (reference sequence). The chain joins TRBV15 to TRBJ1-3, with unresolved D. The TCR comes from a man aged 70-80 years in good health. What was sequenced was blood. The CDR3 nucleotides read TGTGCCACCAGCACCGGGAGCCTGGCTGGAAACACCATATATTTT. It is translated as CATSTGSLAGNTIYF. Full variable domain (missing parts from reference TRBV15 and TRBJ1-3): DAMVIQNPRYQVTQFGKPVTLSCSQTLNHNVMYWYQQKSSQAPKLLFHYYDKDFNNEADTPDNFQSRRPNTSFCFLDIRSPGLGDTAMYLCATSTGSLAGNTIYFGEGSWLTVV.